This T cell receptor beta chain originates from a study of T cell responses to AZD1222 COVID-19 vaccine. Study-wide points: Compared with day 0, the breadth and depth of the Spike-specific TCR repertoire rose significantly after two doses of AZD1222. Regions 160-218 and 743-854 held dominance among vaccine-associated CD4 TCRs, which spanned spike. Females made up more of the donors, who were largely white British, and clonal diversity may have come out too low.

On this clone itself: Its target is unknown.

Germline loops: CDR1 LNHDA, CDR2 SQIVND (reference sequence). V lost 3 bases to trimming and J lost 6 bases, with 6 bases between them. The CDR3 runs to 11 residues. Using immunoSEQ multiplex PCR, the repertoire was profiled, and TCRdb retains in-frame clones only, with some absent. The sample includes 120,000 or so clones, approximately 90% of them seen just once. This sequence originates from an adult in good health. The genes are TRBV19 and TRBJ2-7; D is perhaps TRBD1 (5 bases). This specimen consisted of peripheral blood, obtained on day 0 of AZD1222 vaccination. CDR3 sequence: CASSMGLEQYF. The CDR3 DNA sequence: TGTGCCAGTAGTATGGGGCTCGAGCAGTACTTC.